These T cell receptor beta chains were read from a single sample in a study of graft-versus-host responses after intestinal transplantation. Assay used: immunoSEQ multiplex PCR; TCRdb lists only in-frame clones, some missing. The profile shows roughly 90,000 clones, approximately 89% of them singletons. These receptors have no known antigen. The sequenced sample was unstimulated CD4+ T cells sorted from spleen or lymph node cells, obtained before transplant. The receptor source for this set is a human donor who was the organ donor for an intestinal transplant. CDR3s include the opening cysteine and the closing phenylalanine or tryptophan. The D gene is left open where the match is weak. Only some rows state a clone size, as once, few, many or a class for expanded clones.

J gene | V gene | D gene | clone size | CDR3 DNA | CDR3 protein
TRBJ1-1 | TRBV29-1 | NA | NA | TGCAGCGCTAAAAAACAGAAGTTGAACACTGAAGCTTTCTTT | CSAKKQKLNTEAFF
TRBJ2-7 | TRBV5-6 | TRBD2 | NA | TGTGCCAGCAGGAAAACTAGCGGGGGATCCTACGAGCAGTACTTC | CASRKTSGGSYEQYF
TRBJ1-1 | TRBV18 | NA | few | TGTGCCAGCACGACAGCCGGGACTGAAGCTTTCTTT | CASTTAGTEAFF
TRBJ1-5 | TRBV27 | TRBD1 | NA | TGTGCCAGCAGTCAAGACAGGGGAGGGGACGTGAGCAATCAGCCCCAGCATTTT | CASSQDRGGDVSNQPQHF
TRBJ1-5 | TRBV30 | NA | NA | TGTGCCTGGAGTGTAAGAGGGAGAGGAAGCAATCAGCCCCAGCATTTT | CAWSVRGRGSNQPQHF
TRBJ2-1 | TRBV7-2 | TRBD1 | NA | TGTGCCAGCAGCCGGACAGGGGAATATGATGAGCAGTTCTTC | CASSRTGEYDEQFF
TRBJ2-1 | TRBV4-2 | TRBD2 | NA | TGTGCCAGCAGCCAAGATCCCCTAGCGGGAGTTGAGCAGTTCTTC | CASSQDPLAGVEQFF
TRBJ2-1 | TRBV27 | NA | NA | TGTGCCAGCAGTTTATCGCCGACAGACTACAATGAGCAGTTCTTC | CASSLSPTDYNEQFF
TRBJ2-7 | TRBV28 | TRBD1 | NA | TGTGCCAGCAGTTCAGGGGGCTTTTCGGACTTC | CASSSGGFSDF
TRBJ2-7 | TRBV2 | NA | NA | TGTGCCAGCAGAAAGGGTTCGGGGTCCTTCTACGAGCAGTACTTC | CASRKGSGSFYEQYF
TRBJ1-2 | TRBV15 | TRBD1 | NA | TGTGCCACCAGCAGAGATCCAGGGGGCGGCTACACCTTC | CATSRDPGGGYTF
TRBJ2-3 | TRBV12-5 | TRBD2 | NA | TGTGCTAGTCGGGGTACTGGCCGTGATTGGCTAGCGGGGGCAGGAAGCACAGATACGCAGTATTTT | CASRGTGRDWLAGAGSTDTQYF
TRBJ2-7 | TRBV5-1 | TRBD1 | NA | TGCGCCAGCAGACCGACAGGGAACCCCTACGAGCAGTACTTC | CASRPTGNPYEQYF
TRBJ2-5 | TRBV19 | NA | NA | TGTGCCAGTAGTAGAAGTGGAGACAGACCGACCCAGTACTTC | CASSRSGDRPTQYF
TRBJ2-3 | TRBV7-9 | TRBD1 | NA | TGTGCCAGCAGAGATATATCGACAGGGAAGGCAGATACGCAGTATTTT | CASRDISTGKADTQYF
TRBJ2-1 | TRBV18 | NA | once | TGTGCCAGCTCACCACCGGCAGGATCGTCCTACAATGAGCAGTTCTTC | CASSPPAGSSYNEQFF
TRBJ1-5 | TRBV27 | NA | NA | TGTGCCAGCAGCAGGCATAGCAATCAGCCCCAGCATTTT | CASSRHSNQPQHF
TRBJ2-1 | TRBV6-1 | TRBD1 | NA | TGTGCCAGCAGTGAGACAGGGGCACAGGGTGAGCAGTTCTTC | CASSETGAQGEQFF
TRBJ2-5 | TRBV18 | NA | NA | TGTGCCAGCTCAGGGCCCCCCACGGGGGAGACCCAGTACTTC | CASSGPPTGETQYF
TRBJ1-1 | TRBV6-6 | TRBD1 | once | TGTGCCAGCAGCCGAGGACAGGGGGGGACTGAAGCTTTCTTT | CASSRGQGGTEAFF
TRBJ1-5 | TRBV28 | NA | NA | TGTGCCAGCAGTTCCTCGGGTCCCCAGCATTTT | CASSSSGPQHF
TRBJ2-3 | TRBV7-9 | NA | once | TGTGCCAGCAGCTACAAGACAGAAACGCAGTATTTT | CASSYKTETQYF
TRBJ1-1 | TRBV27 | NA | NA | TGTGCCAGCAGTCGGCGGGGCTGGGGTACTGAAGCTTTCTTT | CASSRRGWGTEAFF
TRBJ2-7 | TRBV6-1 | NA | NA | TGTGCCAGCAGACAGGGACACGAGCAGTACTTC | CASRQGHEQYF